This T cell receptor (beta chain) came from a study of blood T cell repertoires in COVID-19 (dated by TCRdb to about 2020). Study-level background: Samples from collaborators originated in the United States, Italy and Spain and spanned both the acute and convalescent phases of COVID-19. The material from the prospective study consisted of cDNA or gDNA derived from T cells, B-cell-depleted T cells, or PBMCs. The repertoires were released in a freely available public database meant as a resource for research on the immune response to SARS-CoV-2. Samples came from the ongoing ImmuneRACE study (first 160 participants) plus 1,254 subjects from 6 global collaborators. HLA class I and class II types, where available, came from metadata supplied by the sample provider rather than from assay-based typing. Deeply sampled blood TCRbeta repertoires from subjects exposed to, actively infected with, or recovered from COVID-19 were included in the dataset. Sample metadata almost always included a de-identified subject ID, COVID-19 status, age in years and sex. Results the study describes overall, beyond this receptor: The amount of clinical and demographic metadata varied by source and participant and was provided uncurated.

In regard to this clone: Its antigen has not been determined. Base qualities were left out, and no much larger clone turns up one base away.

Taken from the germline V gene, the CDR1 and CDR2 loops are MGHDK and SYGVNS. The CDR3 spans 16 residues, from the cysteine through the phenylalanine. Of all the DNA, just the CDR3 is kept, 48 bases in frame from base 1. The trim is 6 bases for V and 0 bases for J, with a gap of 15 bases between the germline ends. Collaborating institutions collected whole blood in K2EDTA tubes following their own protocols. For TCRbeta analysis, collaborators shipped samples in one of three forms: frozen whole blood, isolated PBMCs, or DNA extracted from either of those sample types. The immunoSEQ Assay, a bias-controlled multiplex PCR, was used to amplify TCRbeta CDR3 regions from genomic DNA. In the original analysis: The number of nucleated cells in each sample was estimated from the amplification of reference gene primers within the assay. Sequence reads were collapsed and filtered to measure the absolute abundance of every unique TCRbeta CDR3 rearrangement. Productive Simpson clonality was computed per sample as the square root of Simpson's diversity index over productive rearrangements. This is the immuneACCESS table as TCRdb keeps it, with only in-frame sequences that have V and J called. A part of the clones is gone; compared with another copy, unresolved V genes explain less than half, and the rest is unexplained. V and J calls and clone size are as listed in that table; D and trimming were resolved from the DNA. In all, the sample holds approximately 63,000 clones, and around 85% of those were seen once. The ten largest make up approximately 6% of the sample.

This receptor was obtained from a woman aged 70-85 years with acute or convalescent COVID-19. Material for sequencing was peripheral blood. The chain couples TRBV25-1 to TRBJ1-3; perhaps TRBD1 is the D gene, with 6 bases matching. CDR3 sequence: CASSAPGHISGNTIYF. The bases are TGTGCCAGCAGCGCTCCGGGACACATCTCTGGAAACACCATATATTTT.